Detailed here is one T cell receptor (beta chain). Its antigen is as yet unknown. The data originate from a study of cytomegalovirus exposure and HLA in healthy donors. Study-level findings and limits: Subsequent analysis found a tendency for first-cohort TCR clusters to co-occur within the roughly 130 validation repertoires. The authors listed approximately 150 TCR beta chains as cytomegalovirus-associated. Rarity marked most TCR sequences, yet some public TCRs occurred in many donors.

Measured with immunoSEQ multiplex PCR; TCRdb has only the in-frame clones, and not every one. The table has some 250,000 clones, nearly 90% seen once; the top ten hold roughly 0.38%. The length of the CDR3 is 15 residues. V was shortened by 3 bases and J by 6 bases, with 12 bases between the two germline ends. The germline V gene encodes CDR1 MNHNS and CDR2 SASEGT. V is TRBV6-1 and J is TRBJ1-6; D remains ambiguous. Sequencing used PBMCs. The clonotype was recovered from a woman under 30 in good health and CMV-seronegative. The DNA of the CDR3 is TGTGCCAGCAGTGATTCAGTCCATCGTAATTCACCCCTCCACTTT. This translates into CASSDSVHRNSPLHF.